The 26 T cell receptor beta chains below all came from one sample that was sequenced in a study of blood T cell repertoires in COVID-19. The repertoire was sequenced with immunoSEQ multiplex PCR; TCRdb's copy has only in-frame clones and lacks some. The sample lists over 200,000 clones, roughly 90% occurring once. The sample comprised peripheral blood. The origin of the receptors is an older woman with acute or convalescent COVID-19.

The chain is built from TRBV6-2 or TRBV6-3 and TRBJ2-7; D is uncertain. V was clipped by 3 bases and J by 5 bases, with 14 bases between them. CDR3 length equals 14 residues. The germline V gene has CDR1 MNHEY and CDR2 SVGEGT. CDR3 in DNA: TGTGCCAGCAGTTATGGGTCTGACGGAGACGAGCAGTACTTC. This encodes CASSYGSDGDEQYF.

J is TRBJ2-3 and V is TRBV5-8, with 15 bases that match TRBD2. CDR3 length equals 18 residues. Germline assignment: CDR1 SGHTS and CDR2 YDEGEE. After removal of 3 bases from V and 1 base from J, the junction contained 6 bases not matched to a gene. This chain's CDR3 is CASSWGTSGGIRTDTQYF. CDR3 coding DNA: TGTGCCAGCAGCTGGGGGACTAGCGGGGGGATCCGCACAGATACGCAGTATTTT.

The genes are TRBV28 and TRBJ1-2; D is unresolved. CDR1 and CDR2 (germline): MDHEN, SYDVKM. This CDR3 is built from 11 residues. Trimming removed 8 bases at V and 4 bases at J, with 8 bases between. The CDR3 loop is CASGSPYGYTF. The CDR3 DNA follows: TGTGCCAGCGGTAGTCCCTATGGCTACACCTTC.

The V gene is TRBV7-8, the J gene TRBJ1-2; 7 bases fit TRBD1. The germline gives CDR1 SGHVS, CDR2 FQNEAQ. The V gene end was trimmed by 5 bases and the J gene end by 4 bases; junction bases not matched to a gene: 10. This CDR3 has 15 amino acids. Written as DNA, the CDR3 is TGTGCCAGCAGCCCGTCGGACAGGCGTCCCTATGGCTACACCTTC. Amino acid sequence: CASSPSDRRPYGYTF.

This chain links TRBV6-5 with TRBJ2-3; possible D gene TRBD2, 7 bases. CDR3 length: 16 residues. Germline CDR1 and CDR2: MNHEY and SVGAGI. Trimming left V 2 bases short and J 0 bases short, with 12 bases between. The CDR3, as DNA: TGTGCCAGCAGTTACGAGGGGGGGGGAAGCACAGATACGCAGTATTTT. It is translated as CASSYEGGGSTDTQYF.

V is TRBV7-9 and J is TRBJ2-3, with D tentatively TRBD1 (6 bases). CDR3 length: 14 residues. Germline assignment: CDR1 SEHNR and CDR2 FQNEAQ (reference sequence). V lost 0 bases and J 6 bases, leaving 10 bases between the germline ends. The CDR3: CASSLAGTRDTQYF. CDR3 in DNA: TGTGCCAGCAGCTTAGCTGGGACAAGGGATACGCAGTATTTT.

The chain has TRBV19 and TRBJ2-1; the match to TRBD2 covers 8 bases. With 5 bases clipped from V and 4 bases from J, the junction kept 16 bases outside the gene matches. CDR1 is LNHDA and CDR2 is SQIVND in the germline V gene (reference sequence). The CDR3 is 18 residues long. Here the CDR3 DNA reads TGTGCCAGTAGTCCAAACCCCCCGACTAGCGTAGGGTACAATGAGCAGTTCTTC. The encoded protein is CASSPNPPTSVGYNEQFF. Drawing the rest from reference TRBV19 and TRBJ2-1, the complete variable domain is DGGITQSPKYLFRKEGQNVTLSCEQNLNHDAMYWYRQDPGQGLRLIYYSQIVNDFQKGDIAEGYSVSREKKESFPLTVTSAQKNPTAFYLCASSPNPPTSVGYNEQFFGPGTRLTVL.

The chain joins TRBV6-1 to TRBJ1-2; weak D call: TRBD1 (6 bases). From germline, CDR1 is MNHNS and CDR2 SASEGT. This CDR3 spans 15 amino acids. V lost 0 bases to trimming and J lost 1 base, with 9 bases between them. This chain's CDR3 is CASSEAQGYNYGYTF. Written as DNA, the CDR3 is TGTGCCAGCAGTGAAGCACAGGGCTATAACTATGGCTACACCTTC.

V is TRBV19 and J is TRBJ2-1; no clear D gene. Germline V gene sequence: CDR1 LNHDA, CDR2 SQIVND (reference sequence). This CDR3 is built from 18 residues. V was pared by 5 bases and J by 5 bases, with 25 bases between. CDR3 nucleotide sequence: TGTGCCAGTAGTCCAAAGCCCCAATACCCTTCTAGACACAATGAGCAGTTCTTC. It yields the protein CASSPKPQYPSRHNEQFF.

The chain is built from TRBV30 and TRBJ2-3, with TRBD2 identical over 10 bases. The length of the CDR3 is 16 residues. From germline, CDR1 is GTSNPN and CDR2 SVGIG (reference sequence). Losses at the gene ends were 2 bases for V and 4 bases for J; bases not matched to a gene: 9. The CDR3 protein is CAWSQGLAGGPDTQYF. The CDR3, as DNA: TGTGCCTGGAGTCAGGGGTTAGCGGGGGGACCAGATACGCAGTATTTT.

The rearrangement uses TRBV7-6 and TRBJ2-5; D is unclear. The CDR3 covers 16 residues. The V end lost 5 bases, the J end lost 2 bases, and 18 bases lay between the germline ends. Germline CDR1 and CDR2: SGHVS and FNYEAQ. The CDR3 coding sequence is TGTGCCAGCAGCACTCGTTTCAATGACATACAAGAGACCCAGTACTTC. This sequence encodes CASSTRFNDIQETQYF.

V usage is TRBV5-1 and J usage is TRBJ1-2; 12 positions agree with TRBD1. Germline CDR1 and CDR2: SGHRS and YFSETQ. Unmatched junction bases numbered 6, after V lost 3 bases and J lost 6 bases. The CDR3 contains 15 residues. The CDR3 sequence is CASSSGTGGIDGYTF. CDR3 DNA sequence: TGCGCCAGCAGCTCTGGGACAGGGGGCATAGATGGCTACACCTTC.

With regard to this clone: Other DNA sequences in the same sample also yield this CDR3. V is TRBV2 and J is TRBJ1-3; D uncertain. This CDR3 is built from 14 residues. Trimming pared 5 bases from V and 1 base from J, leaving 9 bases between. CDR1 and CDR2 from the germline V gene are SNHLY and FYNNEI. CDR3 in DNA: TGTGCCAGCAGTCCCCAATTTTCTGGAAACACCATATATTTT. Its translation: CASSPQFSGNTIYF.

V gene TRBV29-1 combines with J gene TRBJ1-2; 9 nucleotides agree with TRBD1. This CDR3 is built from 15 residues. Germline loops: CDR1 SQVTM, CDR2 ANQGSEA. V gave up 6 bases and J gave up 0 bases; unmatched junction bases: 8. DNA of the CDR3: TGCAGCGTCCAGGCCGGACAGGGGACTAACTATGGCTACACCTTC. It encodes CSVQAGQGTNYGYTF.

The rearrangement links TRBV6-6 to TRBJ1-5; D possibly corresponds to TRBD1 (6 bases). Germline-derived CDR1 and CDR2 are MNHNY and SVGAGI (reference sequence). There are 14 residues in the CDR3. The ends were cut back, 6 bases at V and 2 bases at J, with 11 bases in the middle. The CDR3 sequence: CASSDGQRNQPQHF. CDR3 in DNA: TGTGCCAGCAGCGACGGACAGCGCAATCAGCCCCAGCATTTT.

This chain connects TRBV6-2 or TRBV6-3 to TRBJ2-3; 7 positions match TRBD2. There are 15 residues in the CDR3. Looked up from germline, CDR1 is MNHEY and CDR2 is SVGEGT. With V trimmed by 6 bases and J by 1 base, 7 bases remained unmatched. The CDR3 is CASSRTSRGTDTQYF. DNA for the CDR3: TGTGCCAGCAGCCGGACTAGTCGGGGCACAGATACGCAGTATTTT.

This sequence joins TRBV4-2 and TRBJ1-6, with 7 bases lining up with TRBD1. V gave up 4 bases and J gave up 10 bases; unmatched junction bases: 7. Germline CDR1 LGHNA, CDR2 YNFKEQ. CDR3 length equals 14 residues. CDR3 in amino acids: CASSRDSRNSPLHF. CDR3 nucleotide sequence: TGTGCCAGCAGCCGGGACAGCCGGAACTCACCCCTCCACTTT.

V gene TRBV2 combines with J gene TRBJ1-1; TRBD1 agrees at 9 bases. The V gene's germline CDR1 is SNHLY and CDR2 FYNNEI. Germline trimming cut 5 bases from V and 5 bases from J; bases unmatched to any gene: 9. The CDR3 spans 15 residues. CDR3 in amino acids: CASSRSGQGRTEAFF. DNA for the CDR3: TGTGCCAGCAGTAGATCGGGACAGGGTAGAACTGAAGCTTTCTTT. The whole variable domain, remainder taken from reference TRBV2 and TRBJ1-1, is EPEVTQTPSHQVTQMGQEVILRCVPISNHLYFYWYRQILGQKVEFLVSFYNNEISEKSEIFDDQFSVERPDGSNFTLKIRSTKLEDSAMYFCASSRSGQGRTEAFFGQGTRLTVV.

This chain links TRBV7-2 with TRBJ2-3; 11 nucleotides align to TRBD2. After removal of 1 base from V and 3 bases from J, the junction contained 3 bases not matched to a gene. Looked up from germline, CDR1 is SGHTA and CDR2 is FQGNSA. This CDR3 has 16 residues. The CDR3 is CASSLDLAGGTDTQYF. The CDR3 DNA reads TGTGCCAGCAGCTTAGATCTAGCGGGAGGAACAGATACGCAGTATTTT.

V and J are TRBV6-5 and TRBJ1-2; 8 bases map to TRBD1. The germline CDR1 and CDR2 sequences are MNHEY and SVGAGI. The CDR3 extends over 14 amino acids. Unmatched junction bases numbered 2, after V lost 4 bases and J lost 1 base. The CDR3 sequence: CASSSGQGNYGYTF. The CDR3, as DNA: TGTGCCAGCAGTTCTGGACAGGGTAACTATGGCTACACCTTC.

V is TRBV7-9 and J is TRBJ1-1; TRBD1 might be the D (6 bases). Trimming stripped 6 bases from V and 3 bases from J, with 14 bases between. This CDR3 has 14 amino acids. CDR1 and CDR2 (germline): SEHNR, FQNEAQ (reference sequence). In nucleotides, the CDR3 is TGTGCCAGCAGGTCCAGGGGAAGGGACACTGAAGCTTTCTTT. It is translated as CASRSRGRDTEAFF. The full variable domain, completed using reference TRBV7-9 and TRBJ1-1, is DTGVSQNPRHKITKRGQNVTFRCDPISEHNRLYWYRQTLGQGPEFLTYFQNEAQLEKSRLLSDRFSAERPKGSFSTLEIQRTEQGDSAMYLCASRSRGRDTEAFFGQGTRLTVV.

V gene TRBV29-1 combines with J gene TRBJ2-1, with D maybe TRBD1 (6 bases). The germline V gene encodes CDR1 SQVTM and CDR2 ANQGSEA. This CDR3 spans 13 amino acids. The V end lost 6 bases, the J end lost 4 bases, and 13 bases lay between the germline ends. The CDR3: CSVTRQVYNEQFF. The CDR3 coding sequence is TGCAGCGTGACGAGACAGGTATACAATGAGCAGTTCTTC.

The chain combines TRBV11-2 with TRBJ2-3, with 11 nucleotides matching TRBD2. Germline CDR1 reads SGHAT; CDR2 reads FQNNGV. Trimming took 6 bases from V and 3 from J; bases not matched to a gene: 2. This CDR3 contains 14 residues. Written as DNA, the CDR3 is TGTGCCAGCAGACTAGCGGGGGAGACAGATACGCAGTATTTT. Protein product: CASRLAGETDTQYF. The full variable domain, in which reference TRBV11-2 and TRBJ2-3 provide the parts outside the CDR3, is EAGVAQSPRYKIIEKRQSVAFWCNPISGHATLYWYQQILGQGPKLLIQFQNNGVVDDSQLPKDRFSAERLKGVDSTLKIQPAKLEDSAVYLCASRLAGETDTQYFGPGTRLTVL.

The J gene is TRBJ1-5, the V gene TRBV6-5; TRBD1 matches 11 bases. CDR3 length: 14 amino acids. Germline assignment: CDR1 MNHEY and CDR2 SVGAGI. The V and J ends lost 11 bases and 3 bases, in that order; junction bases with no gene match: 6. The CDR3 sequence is CAARTGGLNQPQHF. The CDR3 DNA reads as TGTGCCGCGAGGACAGGGGGCCTCAATCAGCCCCAGCATTTT.

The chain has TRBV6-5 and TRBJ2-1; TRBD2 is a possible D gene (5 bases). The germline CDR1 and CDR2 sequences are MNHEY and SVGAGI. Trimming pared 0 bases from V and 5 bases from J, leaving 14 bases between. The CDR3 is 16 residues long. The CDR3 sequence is CASSYSSGGRNNEQFF. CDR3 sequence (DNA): TGTGCCAGCAGTTACTCGTCTGGCGGGCGGAACAATGAGCAGTTCTTC.

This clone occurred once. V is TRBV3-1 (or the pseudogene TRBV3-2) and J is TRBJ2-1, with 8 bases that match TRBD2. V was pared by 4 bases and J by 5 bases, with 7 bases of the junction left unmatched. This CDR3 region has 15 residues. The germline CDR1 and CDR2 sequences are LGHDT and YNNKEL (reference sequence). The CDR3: CASSLGRVADNEQFF. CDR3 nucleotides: TGTGCCAGCAGCCTCGGGAGGGTAGCGGACAATGAGCAGTTCTTC.